Listed below are T cell receptor beta chains from one sample, sequenced in a study of blood T cell repertoires in COVID-19. Repertoires were generated with immunoSEQ multiplex PCR, while TCRdb's copy carries only in-frame clones and drops some. This sample has about 160,000 clones, with approximately 88% found just once. Sequencing used peripheral blood. The receptors were sampled from an elderly woman with active or convalescent COVID-19. Both conserved end residues are part of each CDR3. Fields, in order: V gene, clone size, D gene, J gene, CDR3 length, CDR3 DNA, CDR3 protein. A D gene is named only where the DNA matches it firmly. Some rows have no size entry. The others give once, few or many, or a class for an expanded clone.

V: TRBV5-8; size: NA; D: NA; J: TRBJ1-5; length: 12; DNA: TGTGCCAGCAGCTATGGCACTCAGCCCCAGCATTTT; CDR3: CASSYGTQPQHF
V: TRBV6-6; size: NA; D: TRBD1; J: TRBJ1-1; length: 14; DNA: TGTGCCAGCAGTTCCTGGGACAGGGGCGCTGAAGCTTTCTTT; CDR3: CASSSWDRGAEAFF
V: TRBV4-3; size: NA; D: NA; J: TRBJ1-5; length: 13; DNA: TGCGCCAGCAGCCAGGAACGGGGTCAGCCCCAGCATTTT; CDR3: CASSQERGQPQHF
V: TRBV6-5; size: NA; D: TRBD2; J: TRBJ2-1; length: 15; DNA: TGTGCCAGCAGTCAATCACTAGCGGGCTACAATGAGCAGTTCTTC; CDR3: CASSQSLAGYNEQFF
V: TRBV19; size: NA; D: TRBD1; J: TRBJ1-1; length: 18; DNA: TGTGCCAGTAGACGGGGTCGAGGGGACAGCCTTGTGTGGGCTGAAGCTTTCTTT; CDR3: CASRRGRGDSLVWAEAFF
V: TRBV11-2; size: NA; D: TRBD1; J: TRBJ1-2; length: 16; DNA: TGTGCCAGCAGCTTAGTAGGGACAGGGAGGACGTATGGCTACACCTTC; CDR3: CASSLVGTGRTYGYTF
V: TRBV6-6; size: few; D: TRBD2; J: TRBJ2-5; length: 16; DNA: TGTGCCAGCAGTGGACTAGCGGGGGGACACCAAGAGACCCAGTACTTC; CDR3: CASSGLAGGHQETQYF
V: TRBV5-1; size: NA; D: NA; J: TRBJ2-7; length: 13; DNA: TGCGCCAGCAGCTCGACGGGGGCCTACGAGCAGTACTTC; CDR3: CASSSTGAYEQYF
V: TRBV27; size: NA; D: NA; J: TRBJ2-7; length: 13; DNA: TGTGCCAGCAGTTGGGCCAGCCCCTACGAGCAGTACTTC; CDR3: CASSWASPYEQYF
V: TRBV5-6; size: once; D: TRBD2; J: TRBJ2-7; length: 15; DNA: TGTGCCAGCAGCTTGACTACTAGCGGGGTTTACGAGCAGTACTTC; CDR3: CASSLTTSGVYEQYF